What follows are 9 T cell receptor beta chains derived from one specimen sequenced in a study of blood T cell repertoires in COVID-19 (dated by TCRdb to the early 2020s). Library preparation used the immunoSEQ multiplex PCR assay. TCRdb limited this immuneACCESS table to in-frame rearrangements with V and J called. A share of clones is missing; checked studies link under half to unresolved V genes, and the rest is unexplained. The sample yields roughly 140,000 clones; under 90% were counted once. About 7% of the sample rests with the top ten. The sequencing input was peripheral blood. All receptors come from a human donor in a cohort sampled during active COVID-19.

The chain recombines TRBV7-9 with TRBJ1-1; 7 bases are a match to TRBD1. J gave up 6 bases and V 3 bases, and 7 bases lay outside the gene matches. The germline CDR1 and CDR2 sequences are SEHNR and FQNEAQ (reference sequence). The CDR3 has 14 residues. The CDR3, as DNA: TGTGCCAGCAGCTTTATAAAGGGGGCAGCTGAAGCTTTCTTT. This encodes CASSFIKGAAEAFF.

The genes are TRBV7-9 and TRBJ1-6, with D possibly being TRBD1 (6 bases). CDR1 is SEHNR and CDR2 is FQNEAQ in the germline V gene (reference sequence). The CDR3 contains 17 residues. Trimming cost V 1 base and J 7 bases, with 17 bases left between them. Written as DNA, the CDR3 is TGTGCCAGCAGCTTAGTTAGGGGGACGATATCAAATTCACCCCTCCACTTT. Translation gives CASSLVRGTISNSPLHF.

This clone was found once. V gene TRBV19 combines with J gene TRBJ2-1; the match to TRBD2 covers 13 bases. In germline, CDR1 is LNHDA, CDR2 SQIVND (reference sequence). V dropped 4 bases and J dropped 0; count of bases not matched to a gene: 6. CDR3 size: 18 residues. CDR3 residues: CASSKGLAGSLSYNEQFF. The CDR3 region has the DNA TGTGCCAGTAGTAAGGGACTAGCGGGGTCGCTCTCCTACAATGAGCAGTTCTTC.

J is TRBJ2-7 and V is TRBV6-5; TRBD1 might be the D (6 bases). Trimming cost V 6 bases and J 2 bases, with 11 bases left between them. The CDR3 runs 13 residues. The germline V gene encodes CDR1 MNHEY and CDR2 SVGAGI. Here the CDR3 reads CASSLWTAYEQYF. Written as DNA, the CDR3 is TGTGCCAGCAGCCTGTGGACAGCCTACGAGCAGTACTTC.

The chain is built from TRBV28 and TRBJ2-1; D may be TRBD1 (5 bases). Per the germline V gene, CDR1 is MDHEN and CDR2 is SYDVKM. With 5 bases removed from V and 15 bases from J, the gap between germline ends came to 17 bases. There are 12 residues in the CDR3. As DNA, the CDR3 is TGTGCCAGCAGTCTCAGACAGTTAGGGTTGTTCTTC. Translation gives CASSLRQLGLFF.

This chain joins TRBV27 and TRBJ1-2; TRBD1 might be the D (6 bases). CDR1 and CDR2 from the germline V gene are MNHEY and SMNVEV (reference sequence). Deletions cut 7 bases from V and 3 bases from J, with 18 bases between. The CDR3 consists of 15 residues. Here the CDR3 reads CASTPRPRGHYGYTF. DNA for the CDR3: TGTGCCAGCACCCCAAGGCCCAGGGGCCACTATGGCTACACCTTC.

This sequence joins TRBV4-3 and TRBJ2-2, with D possibly TRBD2 on 5 matching bases. The CDR3 totals 15 residues. V lost 6 bases and J lost 5, with 16 bases in between. Germline V CDR1 and CDR2: LGHNA, YSLEER. CDR3 DNA: TGCGCCAGCAGTCCCGGACTCGGTGGGACCGGGGAGCTGTTTTTT. Residues: CASSPGLGGTGELFF.

The V gene is TRBV2, the J gene TRBJ1-2; the match to TRBD1 covers 7 bases. Trimming removed 1 base from V and 1 base from J; junction bases left unmatched: 6. The CDR3 contains 16 residues. Germline CDR1 and CDR2: SNHLY and FYNNEI. CDR3: CASSEVRTGYNYGYTF. The DNA for the CDR3 is TGTGCCAGCAGTGAAGTCCGGACAGGATATAACTATGGCTACACCTTC. The whole variable domain, filled in from reference TRBV2 and TRBJ1-2, reads EPEVTQTPSHQVTQMGQEVILRCVPISNHLYFYWYRQILGQKVEFLVSFYNNEISEKSEIFDDQFSVERPDGSNFTLKIRSTKLEDSAMYFCASSEVRTGYNYGYTFGSGTRLTVV.

This sequence joins TRBV3-1 (or the pseudogene TRBV3-2) and TRBJ2-5; TRBD2 matches at 12 bases. Germline V gene lookup returns CDR1 LGHDT and CDR2 YNNKEL (reference sequence). Trimming removed 1 base from V and 5 bases from J; junction bases left unmatched: 11. The CDR3 length is 18 residues. Written as DNA, the CDR3 is TGTGCCAGCAGCCAAGTACTCCTAGCGGGGGGGCTTAGTGAGACCCAGTACTTC. It yields the protein CASSQVLLAGGLSETQYF.